This TCR beta chain comes out of a study of blood T cell repertoires in COVID-19. Study overall: Sample material is recorded as cDNA or gDNA derived from T cells, B-cell-depleted T cells, or PBMCs.

In the study's own analysis: Amplification of reference gene primers was used by the study to estimate nucleated cell counts. Repertoires were generated with immunoSEQ multiplex PCR, while TCRdb's copy carries only in-frame clones and drops some. That table furnishes V, J and clone size, whereas the DNA furnished D and trimming. The table includes approximately 270,000 clones, roughly 90% detected once. The study assigned cohorts using participant-reported clinical history. The germline V gene has CDR1 PRHDT and CDR2 FYEKMQ (reference sequence). This CDR3 has 14 amino acids. V was pared by 5 bases and J by 2 bases, with 13 bases between.

The sequence derives from an older woman who had recovered from COVID-19. V and J are TRBV13 and TRBJ2-7, with TRBD1 as a possible D gene (5 bases). The source material was PBMCs or T cells enriched from blood (not recorded which). The CDR3 sequence is CASSQTGVAYEQYF. CDR3 bases: TGTGCCAGCAGCCAAACAGGTGTAGCCTACGAGCAGTACTTC.